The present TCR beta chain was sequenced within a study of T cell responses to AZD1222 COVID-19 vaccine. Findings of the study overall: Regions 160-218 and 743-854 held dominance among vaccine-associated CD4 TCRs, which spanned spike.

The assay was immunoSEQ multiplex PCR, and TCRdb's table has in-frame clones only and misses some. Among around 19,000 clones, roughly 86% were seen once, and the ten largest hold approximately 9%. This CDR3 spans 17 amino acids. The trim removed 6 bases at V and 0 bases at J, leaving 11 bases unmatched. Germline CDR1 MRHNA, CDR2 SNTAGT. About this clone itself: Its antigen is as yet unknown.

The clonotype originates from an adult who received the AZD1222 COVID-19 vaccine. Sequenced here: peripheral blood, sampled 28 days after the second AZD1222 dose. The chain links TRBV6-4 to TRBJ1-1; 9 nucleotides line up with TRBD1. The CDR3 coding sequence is TGTGCCAGCAGACCCTCCCTCGGGACAGGGCTGAACACTGAAGCTTTCTTT. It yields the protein CASRPSLGTGLNTEAFF.